The present T cell receptor (beta chain) was sequenced within a study of cytomegalovirus exposure and HLA in healthy donors. The PCR had 60 Vbeta and 13 Jbeta primers. Only in-frame clones appear in the TCRdb table, and some are missing; sequencing was by immunoSEQ multiplex PCR. This table holds about 270,000 clones, around 66% found once. Trimming removed 4 bases from V and 4 bases from J; junction bases left unmatched: 6. This CDR3 contains 14 residues. Germline loops: CDR1 SNHLY, CDR2 FYNNEI. The chain uses TRBV2 and TRBJ2-5, with 7 bases fitting TRBD2. The TCR was taken from a female donor in good health and CMV-seronegative. Input material: PBMCs. The CDR3 coding sequence is TGTGCCAGCAGTGGGTCAGGGAGGGGAGAGACCCAGTACTTC. It encodes CASSGSGRGETQYF.